This T cell receptor beta chain emerged from a study of blood T cell repertoires in COVID-19. Study as a whole: Acute-phase and convalescent COVID-19 samples originated in the United States, Italy and Spain. From T cells, B-cell-depleted T cells, or PBMCs came the material, which was cDNA or gDNA.

Per the original data handling: How many nucleated cells were present was estimated from reference gene primer amplification. Produced via immunoSEQ multiplex PCR; TCRdb's table is partial and in-frame only. That table furnishes V, J and clone size, whereas the DNA furnished D and trimming. The data contain some 250,000 clones, 70% to 75% of them seen just once; the ten biggest clones take up approximately 3.2%. This TCR derives from a woman aged 80 or over with acute or convalescent COVID-19. Source material: peripheral blood.

This CDR3 is CASSLGSGRADEQFF. In DNA, the CDR3 is TGCGCCAGCAGCTTGGGGAGCGGGAGGGCTGATGAGCAGTTCTTC. The V call is TRBV5-1, the J call TRBJ2-1; 10 bases agree with TRBD2. The CDR3 covers 15 residues. Germline V CDR1 and CDR2: SGHRS, YFSETQ. V lost 0 bases and J lost 8; bases outside the gene matches: 5.